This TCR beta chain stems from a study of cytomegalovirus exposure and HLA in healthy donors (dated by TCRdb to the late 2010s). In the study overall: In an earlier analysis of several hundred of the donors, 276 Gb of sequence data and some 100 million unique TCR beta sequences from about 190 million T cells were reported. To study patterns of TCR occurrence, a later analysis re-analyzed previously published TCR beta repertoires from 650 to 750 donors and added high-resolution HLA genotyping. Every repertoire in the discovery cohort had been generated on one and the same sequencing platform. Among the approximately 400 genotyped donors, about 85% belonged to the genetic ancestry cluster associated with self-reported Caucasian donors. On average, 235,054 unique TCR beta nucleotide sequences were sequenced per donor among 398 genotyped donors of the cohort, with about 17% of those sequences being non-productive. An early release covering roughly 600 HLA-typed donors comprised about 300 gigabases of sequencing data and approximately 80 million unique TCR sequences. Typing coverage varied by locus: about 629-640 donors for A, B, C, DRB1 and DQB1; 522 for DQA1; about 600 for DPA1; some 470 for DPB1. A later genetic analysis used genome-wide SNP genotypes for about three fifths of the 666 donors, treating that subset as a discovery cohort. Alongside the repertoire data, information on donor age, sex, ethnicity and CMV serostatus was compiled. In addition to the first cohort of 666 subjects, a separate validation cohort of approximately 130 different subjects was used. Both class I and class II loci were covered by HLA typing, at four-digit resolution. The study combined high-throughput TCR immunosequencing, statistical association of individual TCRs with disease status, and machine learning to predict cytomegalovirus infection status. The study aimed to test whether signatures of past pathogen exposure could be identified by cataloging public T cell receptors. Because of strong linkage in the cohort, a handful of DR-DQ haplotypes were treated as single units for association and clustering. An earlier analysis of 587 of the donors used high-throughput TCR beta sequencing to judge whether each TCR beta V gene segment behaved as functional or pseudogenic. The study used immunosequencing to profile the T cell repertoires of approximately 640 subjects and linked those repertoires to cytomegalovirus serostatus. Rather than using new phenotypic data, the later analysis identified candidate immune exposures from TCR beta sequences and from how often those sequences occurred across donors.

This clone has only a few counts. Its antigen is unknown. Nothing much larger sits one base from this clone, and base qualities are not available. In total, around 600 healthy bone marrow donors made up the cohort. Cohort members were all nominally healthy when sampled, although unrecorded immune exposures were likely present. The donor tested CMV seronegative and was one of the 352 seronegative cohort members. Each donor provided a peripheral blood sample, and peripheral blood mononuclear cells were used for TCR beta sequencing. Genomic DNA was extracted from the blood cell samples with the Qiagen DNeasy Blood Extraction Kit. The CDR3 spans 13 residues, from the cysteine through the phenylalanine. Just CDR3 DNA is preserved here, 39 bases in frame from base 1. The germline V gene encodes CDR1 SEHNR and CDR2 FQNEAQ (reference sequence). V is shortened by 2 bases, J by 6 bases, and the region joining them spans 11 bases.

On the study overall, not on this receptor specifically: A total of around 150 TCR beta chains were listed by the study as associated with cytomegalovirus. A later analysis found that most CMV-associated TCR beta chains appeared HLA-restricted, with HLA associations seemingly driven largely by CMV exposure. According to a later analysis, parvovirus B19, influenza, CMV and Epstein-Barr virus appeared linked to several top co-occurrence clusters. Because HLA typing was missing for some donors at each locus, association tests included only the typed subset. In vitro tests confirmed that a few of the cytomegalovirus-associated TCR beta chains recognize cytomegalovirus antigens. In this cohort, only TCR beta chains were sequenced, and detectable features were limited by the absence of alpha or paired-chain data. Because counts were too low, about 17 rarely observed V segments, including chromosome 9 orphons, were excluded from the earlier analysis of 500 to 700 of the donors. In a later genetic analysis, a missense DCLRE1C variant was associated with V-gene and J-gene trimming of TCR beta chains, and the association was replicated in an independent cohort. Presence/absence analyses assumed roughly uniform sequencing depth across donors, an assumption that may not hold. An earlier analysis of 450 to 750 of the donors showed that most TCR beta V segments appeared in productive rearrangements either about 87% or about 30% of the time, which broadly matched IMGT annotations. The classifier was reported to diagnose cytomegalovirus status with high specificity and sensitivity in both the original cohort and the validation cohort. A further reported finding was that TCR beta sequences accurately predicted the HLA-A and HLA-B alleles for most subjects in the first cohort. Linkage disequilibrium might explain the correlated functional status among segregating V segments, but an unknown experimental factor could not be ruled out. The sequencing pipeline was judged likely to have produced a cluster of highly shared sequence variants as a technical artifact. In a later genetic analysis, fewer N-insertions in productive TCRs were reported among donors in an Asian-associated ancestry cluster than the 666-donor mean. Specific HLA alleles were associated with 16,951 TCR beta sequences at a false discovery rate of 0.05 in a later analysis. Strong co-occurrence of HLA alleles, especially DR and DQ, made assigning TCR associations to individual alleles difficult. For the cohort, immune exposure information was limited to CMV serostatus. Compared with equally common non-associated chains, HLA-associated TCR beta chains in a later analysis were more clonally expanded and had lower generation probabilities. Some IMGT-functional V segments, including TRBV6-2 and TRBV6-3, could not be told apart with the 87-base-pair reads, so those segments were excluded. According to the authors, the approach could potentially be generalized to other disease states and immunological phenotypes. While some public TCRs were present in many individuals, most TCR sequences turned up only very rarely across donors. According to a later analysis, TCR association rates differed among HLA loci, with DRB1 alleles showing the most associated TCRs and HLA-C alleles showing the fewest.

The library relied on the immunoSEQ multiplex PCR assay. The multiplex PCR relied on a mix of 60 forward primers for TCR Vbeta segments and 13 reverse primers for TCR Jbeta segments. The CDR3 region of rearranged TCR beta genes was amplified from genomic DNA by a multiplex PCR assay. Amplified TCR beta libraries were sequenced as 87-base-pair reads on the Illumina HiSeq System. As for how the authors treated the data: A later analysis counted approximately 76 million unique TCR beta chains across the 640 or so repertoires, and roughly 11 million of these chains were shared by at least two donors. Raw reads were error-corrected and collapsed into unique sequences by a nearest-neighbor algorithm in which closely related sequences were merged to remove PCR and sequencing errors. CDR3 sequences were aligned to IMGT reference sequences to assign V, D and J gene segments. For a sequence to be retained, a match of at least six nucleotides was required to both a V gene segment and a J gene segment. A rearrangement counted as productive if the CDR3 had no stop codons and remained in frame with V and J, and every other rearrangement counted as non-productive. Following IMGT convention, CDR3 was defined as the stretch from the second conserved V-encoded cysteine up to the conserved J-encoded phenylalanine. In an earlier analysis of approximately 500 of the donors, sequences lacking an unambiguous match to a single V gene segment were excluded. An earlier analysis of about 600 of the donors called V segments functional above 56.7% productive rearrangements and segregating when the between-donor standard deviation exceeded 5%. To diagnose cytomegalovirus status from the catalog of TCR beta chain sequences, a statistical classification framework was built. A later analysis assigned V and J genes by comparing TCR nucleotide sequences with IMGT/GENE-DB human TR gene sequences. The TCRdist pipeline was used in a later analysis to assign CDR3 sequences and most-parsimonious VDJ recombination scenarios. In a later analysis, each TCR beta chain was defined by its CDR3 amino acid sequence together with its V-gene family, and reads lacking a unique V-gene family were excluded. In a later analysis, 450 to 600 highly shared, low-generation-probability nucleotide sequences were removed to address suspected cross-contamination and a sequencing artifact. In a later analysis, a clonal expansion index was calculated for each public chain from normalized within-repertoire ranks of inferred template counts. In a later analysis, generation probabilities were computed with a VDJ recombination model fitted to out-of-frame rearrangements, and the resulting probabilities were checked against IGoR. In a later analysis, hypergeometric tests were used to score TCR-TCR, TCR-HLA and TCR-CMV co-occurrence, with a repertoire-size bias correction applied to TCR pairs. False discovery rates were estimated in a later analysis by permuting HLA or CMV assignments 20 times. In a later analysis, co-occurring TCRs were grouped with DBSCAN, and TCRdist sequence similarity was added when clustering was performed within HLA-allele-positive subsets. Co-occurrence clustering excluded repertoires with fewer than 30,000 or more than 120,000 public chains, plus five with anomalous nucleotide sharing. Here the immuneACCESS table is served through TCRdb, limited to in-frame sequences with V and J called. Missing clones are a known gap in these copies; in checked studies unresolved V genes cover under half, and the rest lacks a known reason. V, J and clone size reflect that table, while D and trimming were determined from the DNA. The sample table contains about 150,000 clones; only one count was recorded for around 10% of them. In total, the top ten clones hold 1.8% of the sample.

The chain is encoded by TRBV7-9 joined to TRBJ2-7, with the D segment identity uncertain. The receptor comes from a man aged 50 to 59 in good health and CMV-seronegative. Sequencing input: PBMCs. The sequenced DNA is TGTGCCAGCAGCTTAAGATCGGGTCCCGAGCAGTACTTC. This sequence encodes CASSLRSGPEQYF. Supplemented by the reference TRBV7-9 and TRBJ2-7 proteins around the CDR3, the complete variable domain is DTGVSQNPRHKITKRGQNVTFRCDPISEHNRLYWYRQTLGQGPEFLTYFQNEAQLEKSRLLSDRFSAERPKGSFSTLEIQRTEQGDSAMYLCASSLRSGPEQYFGPGTRLTVT.